What follows are 7 T cell receptor beta chains derived from one specimen sequenced in a study of blood T cell repertoires in COVID-19. The assay was immunoSEQ multiplex PCR, and TCRdb's table has in-frame clones only and misses some. The sample has about 140,000 clones; roughly 89% are singletons. Sequenced sample: peripheral blood. These receptors were collected from a man aged 25-45 years with COVID-19, enrolled during active disease.

In DNA form, the CDR3 reads TGTGCCAGCAGCGCGGACAGGGTCCCAAACGGCTACACCTTC. It codes for CASSADRVPNGYTF. V usage is TRBV11-2 and J usage is TRBJ1-2, with 8 bases fitting TRBD1. This CDR3 has 14 residues. CDR1 is SGHAT and CDR2 is FQNNGV in the germline V gene. V shed 5 bases and J 8 bases; nucleotides not matched to a gene: 10.

There are many counts of this clone. The rearrangement joins TRBV15 to TRBJ2-6; 7 positions match TRBD1. J gave up 4 bases and V 6 bases, and 12 bases lay outside the gene matches. From germline, CDR1 is LNHNV and CDR2 YYDKDF (reference sequence). CDR3 length: 17 amino acids. CDR3 bases: TGTGCCACCAGTCCAACCATTGGGACAGCCGGGGCCAACGTCCTGACTTTC. Residues: CATSPTIGTAGANVLTF.

This clone was recorded a few times. The chain employs TRBV6-5 and TRBJ2-2; the D is unclear. The CDR3 is 13 residues long. CDR1 MNHEY and CDR2 SVGAGI come from the germline V gene. V shed 5 bases and J shed 6 bases, with 10 bases lying between them. CDR3 sequence: CASSPSSPGELFF. In nucleotides, the CDR3 is TGTGCCAGCAGTCCCAGTTCCCCCGGGGAGCTGTTTTTT.

The CDR3 sequence is CASSLEVTSPREQYF. The CDR3 nucleotides read TGCGCCAGCAGCTTGGAGGTGACTAGCCCCCGCGAGCAGTACTTC. The genes are TRBV5-1 and TRBJ2-7, with 7 bases that match TRBD2. This CDR3 has 15 residues. Trimming took 0 bases from V and 6 from J; bases not matched to a gene: 9. Germline V CDR1 and CDR2: SGHRS, YFSETQ. Looking up the rest from reference TRBV5-1 and TRBJ2-7 gives the full variable domain: KAGVTQTPRYLIKTRGQQVTLSCSPISGHRSVSWYQQTPGQGLQFLFEYFSETQRNKGNFPGRFSGRQFSNSRSEMNVSTLELGDSALYLCASSLEVTSPREQYFGPGTRLTVT.

This sequence joins TRBV28 and TRBJ2-2; D is uncertain. Trimming shortened V by 7 bases and J by 1 base, and 10 bases separated the two germline ends. The germline V gene encodes CDR1 MDHEN and CDR2 SYDVKM. The CDR3 covers 14 residues. DNA of the CDR3: TGTGCCAGCACCCCCCAACAGAACACCGGGGAGCTGTTTTTT. Residues: CASTPQQNTGELFF.

This clone was seen a handful of times. The J gene is TRBJ1-2, the V gene TRBV28; the D is unclear. V lost 6 bases to trimming and J lost 4 bases, with 18 bases between them. Germline loops: CDR1 MDHEN, CDR2 SYDVKM. There are 15 residues in the CDR3. The CDR3 DNA reads as TGTGCCAGCAGCTCCCCCCGGGAAGGAGGCTATGGCTACACCTTC. Translation: CASSSPREGGYGYTF.

The gene calls are TRBV5-4 and TRBJ1-2; 10 bases map to TRBD1. The junction had 4 bases not matched to a gene; V was cut back by 2 bases and J by 0 bases. CDR3 length: 16 amino acids. Germline loops: CDR1 SGHNT, CDR2 YYREEE (reference sequence). The CDR3 coding sequence is TGTGCCAGCAGCTTAGGGACAGGGGATTCTAACTATGGCTACACCTTC. Its protein product is CASSLGTGDSNYGYTF.